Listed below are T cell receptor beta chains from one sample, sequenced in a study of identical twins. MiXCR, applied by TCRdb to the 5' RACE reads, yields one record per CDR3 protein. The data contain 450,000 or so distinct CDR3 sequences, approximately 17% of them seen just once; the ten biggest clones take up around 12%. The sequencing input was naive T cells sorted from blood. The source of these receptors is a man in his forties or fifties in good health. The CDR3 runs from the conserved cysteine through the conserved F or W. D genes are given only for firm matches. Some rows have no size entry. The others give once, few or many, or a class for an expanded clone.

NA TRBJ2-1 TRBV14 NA TGTGCCAGCAGCCAAGAACGAGGGATCGAGCAGTTCTTC CASSQERGIEQFF
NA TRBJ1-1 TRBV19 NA TGTGTCTCAGTTTGGGGGAACACTGAAGCTTTCTTT CVSVWGNTEAFF
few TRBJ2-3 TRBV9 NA TGTGCCAGCAGCGTAGGTGCAAGCACAGATACGCAGTATTTT CASSVGASTDTQYF
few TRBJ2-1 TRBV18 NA TGTGCCAGCTCACCTCAGAGCGGGTCCAATGAGCAGTTCTTC CASSPQSGSNEQFF
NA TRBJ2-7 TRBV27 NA TGTGCCAGCAGTTTGGGCACACCCTACGAGCAGTACTTC CASSLGTPYEQYF
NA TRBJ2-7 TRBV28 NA TGTGCCAGCAGCCACGCGGGAAGCCGACCCTACGAGCAGTACTTC CASSHAGSRPYEQYF
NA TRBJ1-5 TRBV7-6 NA TGTGCCAGCAGCTTATCCGCAAACAATCAGCCCCAGCATTTT CASSLSANNQPQHF
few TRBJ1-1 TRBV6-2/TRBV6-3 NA TGTGCCAGCAGCCGAGCCCTTATTACAGGGACTGAAGCTTTCTTT CASSRALITGTEAFF
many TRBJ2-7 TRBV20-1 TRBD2 TGCAGTGCTCCGTACCCGGCTAGCGGGTCCTACTACGAGCAGTACTTC CSAPYPASGSYYEQYF
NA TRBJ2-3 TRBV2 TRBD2 TGTGCCAGCAGGCGGACTAGCGGCGCCCCGACAGATACGCAGTATTTT CASRRTSGAPTDTQYF
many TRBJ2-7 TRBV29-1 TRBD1 TGCAGCGTTGGACAGGGGGGCTCCTACGAGCAGTACTTC CSVGQGGSYEQYF
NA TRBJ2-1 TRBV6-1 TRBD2 TGTGCCAGCAGGGCAGGAGCGGGGAATGAGCAGTTCTTC CASRAGAGNEQFF
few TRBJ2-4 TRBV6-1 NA TGTGCCGGCGACAAAATCCGAAAAAACATTCAGTACTTC CAGDKIRKNIQYF
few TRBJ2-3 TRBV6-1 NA TGTGCCAGCATAGACGGGCGGGGGCGCACAGATACGCAGTATTTT CASIDGRGRTDTQYF
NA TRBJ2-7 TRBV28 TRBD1 TGTGCCAGCAGTTTAGAGGGGGCTTTATCCTACGAGCAGTACTTC CASSLEGALSYEQYF
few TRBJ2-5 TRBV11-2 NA TGTGCCAGCAGCTCCCAGCGACGCCCGGAGACCCAGTACTTC CASSSQRRPETQYF
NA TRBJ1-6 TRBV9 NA TGTGCCAGCAGCGCAGAGGACGGTGGCTCCTATAATTCACCCCTCCACTTT CASSAEDGGSYNSPLHF
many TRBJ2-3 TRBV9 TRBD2 TGTGCCAGCAGCGAGAGGGAAGCGGGGGGGCGTCCGAGCACAGATACGCAGTATTTT CASSEREAGGRPSTDTQYF
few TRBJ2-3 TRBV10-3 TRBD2 TGTGCCATCAGGAGCGGGGGGGTTCCAGATACGCAGTATTTT CAIRSGGVPDTQYF
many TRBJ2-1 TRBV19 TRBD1 TGTGCCAGTAGTCAGAGACAGGGTGGGTCCTACAATGAGCAGTTCTTC CASSQRQGGSYNEQFF
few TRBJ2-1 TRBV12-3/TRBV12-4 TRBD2 TGTGCCAGCACCCAGGGACTATACAATGAGCAGTTCTTC CASTQGLYNEQFF
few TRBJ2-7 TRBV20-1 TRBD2 TGCAGTGCTAGAGATAGGAGCGGGAGGGCCTACGAGCAGTACTTC CSARDRSGRAYEQYF
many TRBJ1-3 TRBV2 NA TGTGCCAGCAGTGTGCGAGGGCTCTCCGGAAACACCATATATTTT CASSVRGLSGNTIYF
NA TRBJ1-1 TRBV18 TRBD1 TGTGCCAGCTCACTAACGGGACAGGGGAACACTGAAGCTTTCTTT CASSLTGQGNTEAFF
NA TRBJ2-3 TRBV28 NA TGTGCCAGCAGGCCCCAGGGAAGAAGAGATACGCAGTATTTT CASRPQGRRDTQYF
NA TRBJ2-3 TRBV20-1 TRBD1 TGCAGTGCTATGAGACCCGGGACAGGGCTTTCCGGTGAGAAGTATTTT CSAMRPGTGLSGEKYF
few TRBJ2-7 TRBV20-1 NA TGCAGTGCTAGAGATAAGAGGGACACCTTCTACGAGCAGTACTTC CSARDKRDTFYEQYF
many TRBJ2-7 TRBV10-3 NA TGTGCCATCAGTGAGATGGAGTACGAGCAGTACTTC CAISEMEYEQYF
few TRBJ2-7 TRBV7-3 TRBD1 TGTGCCAGCAGCGTCACAGGGGGCGCAGAATACGAGCAGTACTTC CASSVTGGAEYEQYF
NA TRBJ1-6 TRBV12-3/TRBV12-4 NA TGTGCCAGCACCCCCAAGGCAGATAATTCACCCCTCCACTTT CASTPKADNSPLHF
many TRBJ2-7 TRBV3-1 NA TGTGCCAGCAGCCAAGAAGGGTACGAGCAGTACTTC CASSQEGYEQYF
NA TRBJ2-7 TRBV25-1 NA TGTGCCAGCAGAGGGTCCGGGCGATACGAGCAGTACTTC CASRGSGRYEQYF
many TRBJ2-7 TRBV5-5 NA TGTGCCAGCAGCTTGGCAGGGACGCGCGAGCAGTACTTC CASSLAGTREQYF
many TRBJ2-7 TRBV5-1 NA TGCGCCAGCAGCTTGGCCGCGGAGCACGAGCAGTACTTC CASSLAAEHEQYF
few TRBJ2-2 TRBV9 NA TGTGCCAGCAGCGTATTCTACACCGGGGAGCTGTTTTTT CASSVFYTGELFF
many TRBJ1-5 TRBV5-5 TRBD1 TGTGCCAGCAGCTGGACAGGGCAGCCCCAGCATTTT CASSWTGQPQHF
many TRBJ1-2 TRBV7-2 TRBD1 TGTGCCAGCAGCTTCCCCAGACAGGGGGATGACTATGGCTACACCTTC CASSFPRQGDDYGYTF
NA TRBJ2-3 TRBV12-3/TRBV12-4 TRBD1 TGTGCCAGCAGCCCATCGCACCGGGACAGGGGAACAGATACGCAGTATTTT CASSPSHRDRGTDTQYF
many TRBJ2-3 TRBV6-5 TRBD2 TGTGCCAGCAGTTACTCGCCAGCGGGGAACACAGATACGCAGTATTTT CASSYSPAGNTDTQYF
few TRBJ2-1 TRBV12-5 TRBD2 TGTGCTAGTGGTTTGGGGGAGGGGCACAATGAGCAGTTCTTC CASGLGEGHNEQFF
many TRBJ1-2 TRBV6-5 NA TGTGCCAGCAGTTACAGAACCGGGGGGGCAAGTGGCTACACCTTC CASSYRTGGASGYTF
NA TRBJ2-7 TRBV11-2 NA TGTGCCAGCAGGCGTACATCCGTATACGAGCAGTACTTC CASRRTSVYEQYF
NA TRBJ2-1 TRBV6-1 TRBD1 TGTGCCAGCAGGACAGGGGGTGGCTACAATGAGCAGTTCTTC CASRTGGGYNEQFF
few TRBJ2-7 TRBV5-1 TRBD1 TGCGCCAGCAGCCTTGGGACAGGGGTCTCCTACGAGCAGTACTTC CASSLGTGVSYEQYF
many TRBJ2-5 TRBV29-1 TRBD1 TGCAGCGTTGAAGGTGGGACAGCCGACCTTCAAGAGACCCAGTACTTC CSVEGGTADLQETQYF
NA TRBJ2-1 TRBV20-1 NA TGCAGTGCTAGAGCAGGGGGGGGGGCAAATGAGCAGTTCTTC CSARAGGGANEQFF
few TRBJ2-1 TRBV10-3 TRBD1 TGTGCCATCAGTGCCGGGACAGGGGTCGGTGAGCAGTTCTTC CAISAGTGVGEQFF
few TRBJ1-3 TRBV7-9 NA TGTGCCAGCAGCTTAGCGGGGACCGCCGGAAACACCATATATTTT CASSLAGTAGNTIYF